This passage covers 18 T cell receptor beta chains from one sample sequenced in a study of beta chain features in type 1 diabetes. Broader study findings: A moderate, significant TCRB CDR3 shortening appeared in type 1 diabetes across four CD4+ subsets.

These receptors are not linked to any known antigen. Since all of the isolated RNA was reverse transcribed, expressed TCRB transcripts were what got sequenced. Sequenced by immunoSEQ multiplex PCR; TCRdb stores in-frame clones only, minus some. The sample consists of 300,000 to 400,000 clones, around 9% of them appearing once. Sequenced sample: central memory CD4+ T cells from blood. The receptors derive from a man aged 30 to 45 with type 1 diabetes.

This clone was seen more than once but under ten times. The chain carries TRBV30 and TRBJ2-3; unclear D gene. Deletions cut 0 bases from V and 4 bases from J, with 8 bases between. Germline V lookup: CDR1 GTSNPN, CDR2 SVGIG (reference sequence). The length of the CDR3 is 13 residues. CDR3 sequence reads: CAWSVQEADTQYF. The CDR3 DNA sequence: TGTGCCTGGAGTGTTCAGGAAGCAGATACGCAGTATTTT.

This clone occurred a few times. The rearrangement uses TRBV6-5 and TRBJ2-3, with D hard to call. Looked up from germline, CDR1 is MNHEY and CDR2 is SVGAGI. V lost 7 bases and J 4 bases, leaving 9 bases between the germline ends. The CDR3 spans 12 residues. CDR3 protein: CASTNRADTQYF. The CDR3 nucleotides read TGTGCCAGCACCAATCGGGCAGATACGCAGTATTTT.

This clone was observed a handful of times. The chain recombines TRBV6-5 with TRBJ1-2; TRBD1 matches 7 bases. The junction had 3 bases not matched to a gene; V was cut back by 3 bases and J by 2 bases. From germline, CDR1 is MNHEY and CDR2 SVGAGI. The CDR3 totals 14 residues. The chain's CDR3 is CASSYRDRNYGYTF. CDR3 coding DNA: TGTGCCAGCAGTTATCGGGACAGAAACTATGGCTACACCTTC.

In its sample, this clone was seen a few times. The rearrangement uses TRBV5-1 and TRBJ2-3; the match to TRBD2 covers 11 bases. The CDR3 has 15 residues. The J segment lost 1 base and the V segment lost 3 bases, leaving 1 base of the junction unmatched. The germline CDR1 and CDR2 sequences are SGHRS and YFSETQ. This chain's CDR3 is CASSSLAGGTDTQYF. CDR3 nucleotides: TGCGCCAGCAGCTCACTAGCGGGGGGCACAGATACGCAGTATTTT.

The chain joins TRBV11-2 to TRBJ1-6, with 9 bases fitting TRBD1. The V gene end was trimmed by 5 bases and the J gene end by 13 bases; junction bases not matched to a gene: 6. This CDR3 has 13 residues. Germline lookup yields CDR1 SGHAT and CDR2 FQNNGV. Here the CDR3 reads CASSRDREYPLHF. The CDR3, as DNA: TGTGCCAGCAGCCGGGACAGGGAATATCCCCTCCACTTT. The whole variable domain, filled in from reference TRBV11-2 and TRBJ1-6, reads EAGVAQSPRYKIIEKRQSVAFWCNPISGHATLYWYQQILGQGPKLLIQFQNNGVVDDSQLPKDRFSAERLKGVDSTLKIQPAKLEDSAVYLCASSRDREYPLHFGNGTRLTVT.

This chain joins TRBV6-5 and TRBJ2-3; no definite D call. The CDR3 is 11 residues long. CDR1 is MNHEY, CDR2 SVGAGI, per germline. V was trimmed by 6 bases and J by 3 bases, leaving 4 bases between them. CDR3 amino acids: CASRVTDTQYF. CDR3 bases: TGTGCCAGCAGAGTTACAGATACGCAGTATTTT.

Regarding this clone: The identical CDR3 is also encoded by other nucleotide sequences in the sample. The chain combines TRBV6-6 with TRBJ1-1; D unclear. Per the germline V gene, CDR1 is MNHNY and CDR2 is SVGAGI (reference sequence). Trimming removed 0 bases at V and 5 bases at J, with 7 bases between. The CDR3 runs 13 residues. CDR3 protein: CASSYSKQTEAFF. CDR3 nucleotide sequence: TGTGCCAGCAGTTACTCGAAACAGACTGAAGCTTTCTTT.

This clone was recorded a few times. V is TRBV7-9 and J is TRBJ2-5, with 9 bases aligning to TRBD1. CDR3 length equals 14 residues. The germline CDR1 and CDR2 sequences are SEHNR and FQNEAQ (reference sequence). V lost 3 bases to trimming and J lost 4 bases; unmatched junction nucleotides: 3. The CDR3 sequence is CASSFDRGGETQYF. The CDR3 coding sequence is TGTGCCAGCAGCTTCGACAGGGGGGGAGAGACCCAGTACTTC.

With respect to this clone: The same CDR3 also results from other DNA sequences found in this sample. V and J are TRBV7-2 and TRBJ2-5; D not resolved. Germline assignment: CDR1 SGHTA and CDR2 FQGNSA. Trimming stripped 0 bases from V and 3 bases from J, with 5 bases between. The CDR3 extends over 13 amino acids. The CDR3 sequence: CASSLALEETQYF. Here the CDR3 DNA reads TGTGCCAGCAGCTTAGCCTTGGAAGAGACCCAGTACTTC.

The chain carries TRBV9 and TRBJ2-3; D not certain. The CDR3 sequence is 13 residues long. CDR1 and CDR2 from the germline V gene are SGDLS and YYNGEE. Deletions cut 0 bases from V and 4 bases from J, with 6 bases between. CDR3 bases: TGTGCCAGCAGCGTAGGAGCTTCAGATACGCAGTATTTT. This gives the protein CASSVGASDTQYF.

In its sample, this clone was seen a few times. The chain recombines TRBV19 with TRBJ1-2, with a tentative D call TRBD1 (5 bases). Germline assignment: CDR1 LNHDA and CDR2 SQIVND (reference sequence). Trimming took off 7 bases at V and 4 bases at J, with 16 bases between the two ends. The CDR3 has 14 amino acids. The CDR3 DNA reads as TGTGCCAGTATCGGGAGGTACGACAGCTATGGCTACACCTTC. It specifies CASIGRYDSYGYTF.

This clone has a count of ten or more. The germline gene is not matched at one end of the junction; a read error may be the cause. The chain uses TRBV7-2 and TRBJ2-5; a possible D gene is TRBD1 (6 bases). The CDR3 has 15 residues. CDR1 and CDR2 from the germline V gene are SGHTA and FQGNSA. CDR3 sequence (DNA): TGTGCCAGCAGCTTGGGTAGCCTGGGACAAGAGGCCCAGTACTTC. Translated: CASSLGSLGQEAQYF.

The chain uses TRBV4-3 and TRBJ2-3; 8 bases agree with TRBD2. The CDR3 has 17 amino acids. The V gene's germline CDR1 is LGHNA and CDR2 YSLEER. The ends lost 0 bases at V and 6 bases at J; junction bases unmatched: 11. CDR3 protein: CASSQDGAAGGVDTQYF. Written as DNA, the CDR3 is TGCGCCAGCAGCCAAGATGGGGCTGCGGGGGGCGTGGATACGCAGTATTTT.

This clone occurred a few times. The rearrangement joins TRBV10-3 to TRBJ2-1; a weak D match, TRBD1 (7 bases). The CDR3 contains 16 residues. The V and J ends lost 2 bases and 4 bases respectively, with 15 bases between them. Germline V lookup: CDR1 ENHRY, CDR2 SYGVKD. The CDR3 DNA reads TGTGCCATCAGTGAGCCTACAGGGGCGGGATACAATGAGCAGTTCTTC. It is translated as CAISEPTGAGYNEQFF.

This clone appeared a few times. V and J are TRBV7-2 and TRBJ2-3; D might be TRBD1 or TRBD2, each matching 5 bases. The CDR3 spans 16 residues. Germline CDR1 is SGHTA and CDR2 is FQGNSA. V lost 1 base, J lost 2 bases, and 13 bases lay in between. The DNA of the CDR3 is TGTGCCAGCAGCTTAGGACGGGGCGGGTCCACAGATACGCAGTATTTT. Translated, it gives CASSLGRGGSTDTQYF. The variable domain in full, completed from reference TRBV7-2 and TRBJ2-3, reads GAGVSQSPSNKVTEKGKDVELRCDPISGHTALYWYRQSLGQGLEFLIYFQGNSAPDKSGLPSDRFSAERTGGSVSTLTIQRTQQEDSAVYLCASSLGRGGSTDTQYFGPGTRLTVL.

The chain recombines TRBV12-2 with TRBJ1-1. TRBV12-2 is designated a pseudogene. The CDR3 is made up of 15 amino acids. The DNA of the CDR3 is TGTGCAAGTCGCTTAGAGCACCTCTTTAACACTGAAGCTTTCTTT. Translating it yields CASRLEHLFNTEAFF.

The rearrangement uses TRBV27 and TRBJ2-3; maybe TRBD1 (6 bases). From germline, CDR1 is MNHEY and CDR2 SMNVEV (reference sequence). The V gene lost 2 bases and the J gene lost 2 bases, with 11 bases spanning the gap. The CDR3 runs 15 residues. The CDR3 sequence: CASSLQGLLTDTQYF. The CDR3 DNA sequence: TGTGCCAGCAGTTTACAGGGGCTACTCACAGATACGCAGTATTTT.

V gene TRBV5-6 combines with J gene TRBJ2-5; 9 positions match TRBD1. V gave up 0 bases and J gave up 1 base; unmatched junction bases: 4. This CDR3 comprises 16 residues. Germline V gene sequence: CDR1 SGHDT, CDR2 YYEEEE. Here the CDR3 reads CASSLEQGASQETQYF. The CDR3 DNA follows: TGTGCCAGCAGCTTGGAACAGGGGGCAAGCCAAGAGACCCAGTACTTC.